This paragraph covers one TCR beta chain sequence. Antigen specificity is unknown. This sample was taken from a study of vaccination effects on CD4 cells after COVID-19. Study-wide results and caveats: Researchers reported few convalescent patients and no early post-infection timepoints in the study. Vaccine-induced clones in healthy vaccinees cross-reacted with common cold coronaviruses in only 1 of 255 cases.

The table came from immunoSEQ multiplex PCR; TCRdb's copy has only in-frame clones and leaves some out. The table shows tens of thousands of clones, with about 80% occurring only once. This CDR3 is built from 14 residues. V shed 4 bases and J shed 0 bases, with 10 bases lying between them. In germline, CDR1 is SGHNT, CDR2 YYREEE (reference sequence). Antigen-specific CD4+ T cells were expanded with viral peptide pools in the ViraFEST assay before sequencing. The culture ran for about 11 days, and then CD4+ T cells were isolated. Two-dose vaccination with either BNT162b2 or mRNA-1273 was given to the participants. Neither prior SARS-CoV-2 infection nor positive nucleocapsid antibodies were present in the vaccine recipients. After 1.8 million or so PBMC were placed in each well, they were cultured with around 10 IU/ml IL-2 and about 10 ug/ml peptides.

The specimen comprised CD4+ T cells from PBMCs cultured with HCoV-OC43 spike peptides, sampled after COVID-19 vaccination. The subset denotes: HCoV-OC43 spike overlapping peptide pool stimulation. This chain connects TRBV5-4 to TRBJ1-2; D gene ambiguous. The receptor's source is a human donor who received a COVID-19 vaccine. The CDR3 nucleotides read TGTGCCAGCAGCGCGATTTTGACTAACTATGGCTACACCTTC. Its protein product is CASSAILTNYGYTF. Using reference TRBV5-4 and TRBJ1-2 for the parts outside the CDR3, the full variable domain is ETGVTQSPTHLIKTRGQQVTLRCSSQSGHNTVSWYQQALGQGPQFIFQYYREEENGRGNFPPRFSGLQFPNYSSELNVNALELDDSALYLCASSAILTNYGYTFGSGTRLTVV.